The next 28 T cell receptor beta chains were all read from a single sample in a study of cytotoxic CD8 clonotypes in ibrutinib-treated CLL. Profiled with immunoSEQ multiplex PCR; TCRdb holds only in-frame clones, not every one. This table has about 84,000 clones, roughly 84% appearing once. The sequencing here drew on PBMCs, taken before ibrutinib treatment. The receptors were gathered from a human donor with chronic lymphocytic leukemia.

This clone was recorded only once. This rearrangement joins TRBV9 to TRBJ2-1; 7 bases map to TRBD2. Germline V CDR1 and CDR2: SGDLS, YYNGEE. The CDR3 is 15 residues long. J was trimmed by 3 bases and V by 0 bases; bases with no gene match: 3. The CDR3 DNA reads TGTGCCAGCAGCGTAGTGGGCGGGAGCTACAATGAGCAGTTCTTC. It translates to CASSVVGGSYNEQFF.

The rearrangement links TRBV6-1 to TRBJ2-7, with 11 bases that match TRBD2. Trimming cost V 4 bases and J 2 bases; bases outside gene matches: 7. The CDR3 covers 16 residues. Looked up from germline, CDR1 is MNHNS and CDR2 is SASEGT. CDR3 loop: CASSGRLAGPPYEQYF. CDR3 DNA: TGTGCCAGCAGTGGGCGACTAGCGGGACCCCCCTACGAGCAGTACTTC.

The chain couples TRBV19 to TRBJ2-3; TRBD1 matches at 7 bases. Germline V gene sequence: CDR1 LNHDA, CDR2 SQIVND (reference sequence). J gave up 5 bases and V 5 bases, and 10 bases lay outside the gene matches. This CDR3 has 15 amino acids. This chain's CDR3 is CASSESTTGIDTQYF. The CDR3 DNA reads as TGTGCCAGTAGTGAATCCACGACAGGGATAGATACGCAGTATTTT.

This clone was seen just once. The chain recombines TRBV7-2 with TRBJ2-1, with 7 bases fitting TRBD1. The J segment lost 7 bases and the V segment lost 6 bases, leaving 12 bases of the junction unmatched. There are 15 residues in the CDR3. Germline V gene lookup returns CDR1 SGHTA and CDR2 FQGNSA. CDR3 coding DNA: TGTGCCAGCAGACTAGACAGGGCAATGGGAAATGAGCAGTTCTTC. Its protein is CASRLDRAMGNEQFF.

The chain has TRBV6-5 and TRBJ2-1, with D tentatively TRBD1 (6 bases). The CDR3 contains 15 residues. Germline-derived CDR1 and CDR2 are MNHEY and SVGAGI. Between the trimmed V and J ends, which lost 6 bases and 4 bases, there was a span of 16 bases. The CDR3 nucleotides read TGTGCCAGCAGGTGGGATAAGGGGGTTTACAATGAGCAGTTCTTC. It is translated as CASRWDKGVYNEQFF.

J is TRBJ2-1 and V is TRBV7-2; 10 nucleotides align to TRBD2. CDR1 and CDR2 from the germline V gene are SGHTA and FQGNSA. V was pared by 1 base and J by 5 bases, with 2 bases of the junction left unmatched. The CDR3 has 15 residues. The CDR3, as DNA: TGTGCCAGCAGCTTAGAAGGGACTAGCGACAATGAGCAGTTCTTC. Amino acid sequence: CASSLEGTSDNEQFF.

The chain recombines TRBV30 with TRBJ2-3, with no clear D. This CDR3 is built from 13 residues. The germline gives CDR1 GTSNPN, CDR2 SVGIG (reference sequence). Between the trimmed V and J ends, which lost 2 bases and 4 bases, there was a span of 10 bases. The CDR3 here is CAWSTRRADTQYF. The CDR3 DNA sequence: TGTGCCTGGAGTACGAGACGAGCAGATACGCAGTATTTT.

This chain joins TRBV6-1 and TRBJ2-7, with TRBD1 identical over 9 bases. CDR1 is MNHNS, CDR2 SASEGT, per germline. The CDR3 consists of 13 residues. V lost 8 bases to trimming and J lost 1 base; unmatched junction nucleotides: 3. Here the CDR3 DNA reads TGTGCCAGCGGGGACAGGGCTTCCTACGAGCAGTACTTC. It codes for CASGDRASYEQYF.

The rearrangement links TRBV9 to TRBJ2-1; 8 nucleotides line up with TRBD2. This CDR3 region has 17 residues. Trimming removed 2 bases from V and 4 bases from J; junction bases left unmatched: 11. The V gene's germline CDR1 is SGDLS and CDR2 YYNGEE. The CDR3 protein is CASSVIGGTSGYNEQFF. As DNA, the CDR3 is TGTGCCAGCAGCGTCATAGGGGGTACTAGCGGATACAATGAGCAGTTCTTC.

Remarks on this clone: This may stem from a read error, because a much larger clone lies one nucleotide away. Other DNA sequences of this sample code for an identical CDR3. The CDR3 region is CASSHDAGELFF. Here the CDR3 DNA reads TGTGCCAGCAGCCACGACGCCGGGGAACTGTTTTTT. The chain has TRBV7-7 and TRBJ2-2, with D perhaps matching TRBD2 (5 bases). Germline CDR1 is SSHAT and CDR2 is FNYEAQ (reference sequence). This CDR3 has 12 amino acids.

The chain couples TRBV28 to TRBJ2-1; D not certain. This CDR3 has 12 amino acids. Per germline, CDR1 MDHEN and CDR2 SYDVKM. The V gene lost 1 base and the J gene lost 8 bases, with 6 bases spanning the gap. CDR3 bases: TGTGCCAGCAGTTTATCCCGCGATGAGCAGTTCTTC. The encoded protein is CASSLSRDEQFF.

The chain links TRBV2 to TRBJ1-4; a weak D match, TRBD1 (5 bases). Germline V gives CDR1 SNHLY, CDR2 FYNNEI. The V end lost 6 bases, the J end lost 2 bases, and 10 bases lay between the germline ends. The CDR3 runs to 14 residues. The CDR3 loop reads CASRKGWTNEKLFF. DNA for the CDR3: TGTGCCAGCAGGAAGGGGTGGACTAATGAAAAACTGTTTTTT.

This clone was seen once. This sequence joins TRBV7-8 and TRBJ2-2, with D unclear. The CDR3 consists of 16 residues. V shed 5 bases and J shed 1 base, with 14 bases lying between them. The germline gives CDR1 SGHVS, CDR2 FQNEAQ. Here the CDR3 DNA reads TGTGCCAGCAGCCAACACTCGGGCCTGAACACCGGGGAGCTGTTTTTT. It specifies CASSQHSGLNTGELFF. Drawing the rest from reference TRBV7-8 and TRBJ2-2, the complete variable domain is GAGVSQSPRYKVAKRGQDVALRCDPISGHVSLFWYQQALGQGPEFLTYFQNEAQLDKSGLPSDRFFAERPEGSVSTLKIQRTQQEDSAVYLCASSQHSGLNTGELFFGEGSRLTVL.

This rearrangement joins TRBV21-1 to TRBJ2-7; TRBD1, the D gene given by the table, was not confirmed from the DNA. TRBV21-1 is a known pseudogene. This CDR3 spans 14 amino acids. The CDR3, as DNA: TGTGCCAGCAGCAAAGGCAGGGCATCCTACGAGCAGTACTTC. Residues: CASSKGRASYEQYF.

The V call is TRBV14, the J call TRBJ2-7; TRBD2 aligns across 7 bases. V was pared by 0 bases and J by 5 bases, with 1 base of the junction left unmatched. This CDR3 contains 13 residues. The germline gives CDR1 SGHDN, CDR2 FVKESK. CDR3 protein: CASSQDAGDEQYF. CDR3 in DNA: TGTGCCAGCAGCCAAGATGCGGGGGACGAGCAGTACTTC.

This sequence joins TRBV30 and TRBJ1-1; unclear D gene. The CDR3 runs 12 residues. The V end lost 3 bases, the J end lost 1 base, and 6 bases lay between the germline ends. CDR1 GTSNPN and CDR2 SVGIG come from the germline V gene (reference sequence). CDR3 region: CAWRFGNTEAFF. The CDR3 DNA follows: TGTGCCTGGAGGTTTGGGAACACTGAAGCTTTCTTT.

The V gene is TRBV19, the J gene TRBJ2-5; no clear D gene. CDR1 is LNHDA and CDR2 is SQIVND in the germline V gene (reference sequence). V was trimmed by 0 bases and J by 5 bases, leaving 13 bases between them. The CDR3 loop spans 15 amino acids. CDR3 amino acids: CASSIERTDGETQYF. The DNA for the CDR3 is TGTGCCAGTAGTATAGAGAGGACCGACGGGGAGACCCAGTACTTC.

V usage is TRBV11-2 and J usage is TRBJ1-4; D is undetermined. Germline lookup yields CDR1 SGHAT and CDR2 FQNNGV. V was clipped by 0 bases and J by 3 bases, with 8 bases between them. The length of the CDR3 is 15 residues. CDR3: CASSLESASNEKLFF. The CDR3 nucleotides read TGTGCCAGCAGCTTAGAAAGTGCTTCTAATGAAAAACTGTTTTTT.

The V and J genes are TRBV5-1 and TRBJ1-4, with D perhaps TRBD1 (6 bases). The CDR3 has 16 amino acids. From germline, CDR1 is SGHRS and CDR2 YFSETQ. With 2 bases removed from V and 3 bases from J, the gap between germline ends came to 14 bases. The CDR3 DNA reads as TGCGCCAGCAGCTTAAGGTCGGAGGGGGCTAATGAAAAACTGTTTTTT. It encodes CASSLRSEGANEKLFF. The variable domain in full, completed from reference TRBV5-1 and TRBJ1-4, reads KAGVTQTPRYLIKTRGQQVTLSCSPISGHRSVSWYQQTPGQGLQFLFEYFSETQRNKGNFPGRFSGRQFSNSRSEMNVSTLELGDSALYLCASSLRSEGANEKLFFGSGTQLSVL.

This chain joins TRBV6-1 and TRBJ1-5, with no clear D. V lost 1 base and J 2 bases, leaving 9 bases between the germline ends. Germline CDR1 reads MNHNS; CDR2 reads SASEGT. The CDR3 contains 15 residues. CDR3 nucleotide sequence: TGTGCCAGCAGTGAAGTCCTCGGGGGCAATCAGCCCCAGCATTTT. This sequence encodes CASSEVLGGNQPQHF.

The chain recombines TRBV28 with TRBJ2-7, with 8 bases identical to TRBD1. Germline CDR1 is MDHEN and CDR2 is SYDVKM. This CDR3 region has 15 residues. Germline trimming cut 4 bases from V and 4 bases from J; bases unmatched to any gene: 9. The CDR3 loop reads CASSWGQEKFYEQYF. CDR3 DNA: TGTGCCAGCAGTTGGGGACAGGAGAAATTTTACGAGCAGTACTTC.

This clone was observed once. The rearrangement joins TRBV5-7 to TRBJ2-5; no definite D call. TRBV5-7 is noted as an ORF with a role that remains uncertain. This CDR3 is 17 amino acids long. V was shortened by 1 base and J by 5 bases, with 21 bases between the two germline ends. The CDR3 bases are TGTGCCAGCAGCTTGAATAGTCAAGAGGTCAGGTGGGAGACCCAGTACTTC. Translation: CASSLNSQEVRWETQYF.

The chain employs TRBV5-8 and TRBJ2-1; D may be TRBD2 (5 bases). Germline loops: CDR1 SGHTS, CDR2 YDEGEE. Trimming pared 5 bases from V and 7 bases from J, leaving 16 bases between. The CDR3 runs to 14 residues. The CDR3 sequence is CASRARVGRNEQFF. CDR3 nucleotides: TGTGCCAGCAGAGCTAGGGTAGGGAGAAATGAGCAGTTCTTC.

This chain joins TRBV28 and TRBJ2-1; D possibly corresponds to TRBD2 (6 bases). This CDR3 is 16 amino acids long. V lost 2 bases and J 0 bases, leaving 11 bases between the germline ends. Germline V gives CDR1 MDHEN, CDR2 SYDVKM. The CDR3 nucleotides read TGTGCCAGCAGTTTAGGCGGGCGGGGCTCCTACAATGAGCAGTTCTTC. Its translation is CASSLGGRGSYNEQFF.

The rearrangement links TRBV2 to TRBJ2-7; D call uncertain. The CDR3 is made up of 13 amino acids. Germline-derived CDR1 and CDR2 are SNHLY and FYNNEI. Trimming took off 7 bases at V and 4 bases at J, with 14 bases between the two ends. For the CDR3, the DNA is TGTGCCAGCAACAAGGTGTTATCATACGAGCAGTACTTC. Its protein is CASNKVLSYEQYF.

This clone occurred once. The chain employs TRBV7-6 and TRBJ2-3; 11 positions agree with TRBD2. V trimming: 4 bases; J trimming: 7 bases; junction bases outside the gene matches: 10. The CDR3 covers 16 residues. Germline V gene data show CDR1 as SGHVS and CDR2 as FNYEAQ. Here the CDR3 reads CASSSPTSGEPNTQYF. In DNA form, the CDR3 reads TGTGCCAGCAGCTCCCCGACTAGCGGGGAACCTAATACGCAGTATTTT.

The chain is built from TRBV7-9 and TRBJ1-2; perhaps TRBD1 as D (6 bases). The CDR3 spans 13 residues. From germline, CDR1 is SEHNR and CDR2 FQNEAQ (reference sequence). V was shortened by 4 bases and J by 6 bases, with 12 bases between the two germline ends. CDR3 in DNA: TGTGCCAGCAGCTCACAAGGGGGTGATGGCTACACCTTC. As protein: CASSSQGGDGYTF.

V and J are TRBV7-6 and TRBJ2-7; D remains ambiguous. The CDR3 spans 13 residues. CDR1 and CDR2 (germline): SGHVS, FNYEAQ. Trimming cost V 1 base and J 7 bases, with 11 bases left between them. This CDR3 is CASSLVLAGEQYF. In DNA form, the CDR3 reads TGTGCCAGCAGCTTAGTATTAGCAGGTGAGCAGTACTTC.